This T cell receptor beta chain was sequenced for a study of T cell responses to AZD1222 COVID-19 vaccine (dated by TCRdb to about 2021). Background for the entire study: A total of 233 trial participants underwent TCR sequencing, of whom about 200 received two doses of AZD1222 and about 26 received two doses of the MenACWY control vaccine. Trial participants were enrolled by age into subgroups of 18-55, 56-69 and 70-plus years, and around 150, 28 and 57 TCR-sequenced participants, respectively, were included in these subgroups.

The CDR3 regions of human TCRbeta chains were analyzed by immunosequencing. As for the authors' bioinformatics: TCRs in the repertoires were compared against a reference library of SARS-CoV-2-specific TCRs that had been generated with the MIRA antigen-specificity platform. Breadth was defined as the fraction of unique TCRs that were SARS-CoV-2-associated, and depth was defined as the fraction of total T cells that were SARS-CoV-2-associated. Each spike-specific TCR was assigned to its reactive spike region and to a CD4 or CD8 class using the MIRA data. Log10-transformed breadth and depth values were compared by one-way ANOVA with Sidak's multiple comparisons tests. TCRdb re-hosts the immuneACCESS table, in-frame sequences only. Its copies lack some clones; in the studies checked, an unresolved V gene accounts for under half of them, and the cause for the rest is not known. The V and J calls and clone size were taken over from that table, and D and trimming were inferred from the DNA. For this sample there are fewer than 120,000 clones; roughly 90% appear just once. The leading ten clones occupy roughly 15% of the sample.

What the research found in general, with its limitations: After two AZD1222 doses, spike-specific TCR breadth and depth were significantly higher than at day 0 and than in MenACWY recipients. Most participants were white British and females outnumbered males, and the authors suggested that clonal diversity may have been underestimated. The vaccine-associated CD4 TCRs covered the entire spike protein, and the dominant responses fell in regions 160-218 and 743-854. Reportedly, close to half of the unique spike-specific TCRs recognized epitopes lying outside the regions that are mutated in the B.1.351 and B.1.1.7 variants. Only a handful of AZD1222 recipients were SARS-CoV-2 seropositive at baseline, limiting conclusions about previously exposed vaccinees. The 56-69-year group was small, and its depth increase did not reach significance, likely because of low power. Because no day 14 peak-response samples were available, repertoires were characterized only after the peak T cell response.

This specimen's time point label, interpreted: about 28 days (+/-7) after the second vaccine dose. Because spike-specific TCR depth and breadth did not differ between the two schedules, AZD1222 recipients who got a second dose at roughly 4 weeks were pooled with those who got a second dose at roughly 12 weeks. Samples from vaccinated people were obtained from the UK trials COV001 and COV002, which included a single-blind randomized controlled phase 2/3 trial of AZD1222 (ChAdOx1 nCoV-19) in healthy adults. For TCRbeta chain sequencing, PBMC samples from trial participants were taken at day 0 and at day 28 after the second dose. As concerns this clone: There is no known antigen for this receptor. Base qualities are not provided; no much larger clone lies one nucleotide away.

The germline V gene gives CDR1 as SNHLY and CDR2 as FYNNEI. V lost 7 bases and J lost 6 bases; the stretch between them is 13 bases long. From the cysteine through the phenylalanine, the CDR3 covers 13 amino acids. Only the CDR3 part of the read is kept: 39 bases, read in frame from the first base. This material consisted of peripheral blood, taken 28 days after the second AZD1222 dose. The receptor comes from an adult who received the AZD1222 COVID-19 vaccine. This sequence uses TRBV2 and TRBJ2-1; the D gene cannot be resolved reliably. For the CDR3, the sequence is CASIQYGSNEQFF. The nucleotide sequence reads TGTGCCAGCATACAATATGGGTCCAATGAGCAGTTCTTC.